These 10 T cell receptor beta chains came from one sample sequenced in a study of cytomegalovirus exposure and HLA in healthy donors. The primer mix had 60 Vbeta and 13 Jbeta primers. Measured with immunoSEQ multiplex PCR; TCRdb has only the in-frame clones, and not every one. The table has 150,000 to 200,000 clones, roughly 80% seen once. The sample was PBMCs. These receptors were obtained from a man in his forties or fifties in good health and CMV-seropositive.

The V call is TRBV6-5, the J call TRBJ1-2, with TRBD1 matching over 8 bases. In germline, CDR1 is MNHEY, CDR2 SVGAGI. CDR3 size: 12 residues. Unmatched junction bases numbered 6, after V lost 7 bases and J lost 8 bases. In DNA, the CDR3 is TGTGCCAGCACCGCAGGGGGCGCCGGCTACACCTTC. This encodes CASTAGGAGYTF.

This rearrangement joins TRBV10-2 to TRBJ2-5, with D possibly being TRBD2 (7 bases). The CDR3 length is 13 residues. Germline values: CDR1 WSHSY, CDR2 SAAADI. V was trimmed by 10 bases and J by 5 bases, leaving 17 bases between them. CDR3 protein: CATHKGGWETQYF. DNA of the CDR3: TGCGCCACCCACAAGGGGGGGTGGGAGACCCAGTACTTC.

This clone appeared a few times. The chain uses TRBV6-1 and TRBJ1-1; 10 bases line up with TRBD1. The V segment lost 4 bases and the J segment 5 bases; nucleotides outside the gene matches: 4. Germline CDR1 MNHNS, CDR2 SASEGT. The CDR3 has 14 residues. Here the CDR3 reads CASSGTGGRTEAFF. CDR3 sequence (DNA): TGTGCCAGCAGTGGGACAGGGGGGAGGACTGAAGCTTTCTTT.

The chain recombines TRBV6-1 with TRBJ2-2, with D maybe TRBD1 (6 bases). Germline CDR1 is MNHNS and CDR2 is SASEGT. The CDR3 runs 14 residues. Trimming removed 6 bases from V and 6 bases from J, with 14 bases in between. CDR3 sequence (DNA): TGTGCCAGCAGCGACAGGCTGAGGGCCGGGGAGCTGTTTTTT. The encoded protein is CASSDRLRAGELFF.

The CDR3 DNA follows: TGTGCCAGCAGCTTGGGGGGGGAAAACATTCAGTACTTC. This codes for CASSLGGENIQYF. The gene calls are TRBV13 and TRBJ2-4; 7 nucleotides agree with TRBD2. With 3 bases clipped from V and 5 bases from J, the junction kept 1 base outside the gene matches. The CDR3 is 13 amino acids. Germline lookup yields CDR1 PRHDT and CDR2 FYEKMQ (reference sequence).

The chain carries TRBV10-1 and TRBJ2-7, with D possibly called TRBD1 or TRBD2 (6 bases each). The CDR3 is made up of 14 amino acids. Trimming shortened V by 4 bases and J by 2 bases, and 12 bases separated the two germline ends. CDR1 is WNHNN, CDR2 SYGVQD, per germline (reference sequence). CDR3 bases: TGCGCCAGCAGTGTGTCAGGGGAGGCCTACGAGCAGTACTTC. Translated, it gives CASSVSGEAYEQYF.

This clone was counted a single time. The chain couples TRBV6-5 to TRBJ2-2; the D gene is possibly TRBD1 (5 bases). The CDR3 length is 15 residues. V lost 0 bases, J lost 2 bases, and 7 bases lay in between. Germline V CDR1 and CDR2: MNHEY, SVGAGI. The CDR3 loop reads CASSYSTVNTGELFF. The CDR3 region has the DNA TGTGCCAGCAGTTACTCGACAGTCAACACCGGGGAGCTGTTTTTT.

A remark on this clone: The sample holds other DNA sequences that translate to the same CDR3. The V and J genes are TRBV30 and TRBJ2-7; 7 bases match TRBD1. The CDR3 consists of 13 residues. CDR1 and CDR2 from the germline V gene are GTSNPN and SVGIG (reference sequence). After removal of 0 bases from V and 2 bases from J, the junction contained 1 base not matched to a gene. CDR3 sequence: CAWSVDRTYEQYF. The CDR3 DNA reads as TGTGCCTGGAGTGTGGACAGGACCTACGAGCAGTACTTC.

V usage is TRBV5-4 and J usage is TRBJ2-7, with 9 bases identical to TRBD1. The CDR3 totals 14 residues. The V gene's germline CDR1 is SGHNT and CDR2 YYREEE (reference sequence). V lost 4 bases and J lost 5; bases outside the gene matches: 7. CDR3 DNA sequence: TGTGCCAGCAGCCGGCGGGACAGGGACCACGAGCAGTACTTC. It codes for CASSRRDRDHEQYF.

V usage is TRBV2 and J usage is TRBJ2-7; D not certain. V was shortened by 0 bases and J by 4 bases, with 7 bases between the two germline ends. The length of the CDR3 is 13 residues. Germline CDR1 is SNHLY and CDR2 is FYNNEI. CDR3 sequence reads: CASSEAFPYEQYF. The CDR3, as DNA: TGTGCCAGCAGTGAAGCGTTCCCGTACGAGCAGTACTTC.